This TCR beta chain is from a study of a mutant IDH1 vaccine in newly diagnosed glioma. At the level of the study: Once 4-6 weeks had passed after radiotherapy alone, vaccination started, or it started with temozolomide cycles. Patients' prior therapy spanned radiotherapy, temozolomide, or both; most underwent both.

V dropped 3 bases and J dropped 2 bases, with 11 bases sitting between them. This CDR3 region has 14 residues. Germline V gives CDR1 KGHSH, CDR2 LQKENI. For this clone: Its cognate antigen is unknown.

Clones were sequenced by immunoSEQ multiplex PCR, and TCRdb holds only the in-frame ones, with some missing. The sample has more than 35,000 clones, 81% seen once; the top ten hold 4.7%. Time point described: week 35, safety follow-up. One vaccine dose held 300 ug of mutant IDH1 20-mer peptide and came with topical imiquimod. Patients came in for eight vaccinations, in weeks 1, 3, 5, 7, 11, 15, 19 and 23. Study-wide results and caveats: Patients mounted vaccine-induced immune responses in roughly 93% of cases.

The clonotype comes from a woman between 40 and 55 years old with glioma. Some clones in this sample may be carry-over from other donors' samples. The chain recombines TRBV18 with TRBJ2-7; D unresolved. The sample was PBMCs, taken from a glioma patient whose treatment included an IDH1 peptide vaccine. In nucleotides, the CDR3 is TGTGCCAGCTCACCTTTACCAATAACCTACGAGCAGTACTTC. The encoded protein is CASSPLPITYEQYF.